This TCR beta chain was retrieved from a study of blood T cell repertoires in COVID-19 (dated by TCRdb to 2020 to 2021). At the level of the whole study: Samples covering the acute and convalescent phases of COVID-19 were provided by collaborators in the United States, Italy and Spain. A freely available public database, intended as a resource for researchers studying the immune response to SARS-CoV-2, is where the repertoires were released. The material from the prospective study consisted of cDNA or gDNA derived from T cells, B-cell-depleted T cells, or PBMCs. The sample metadata nearly always contained a de-identified subject ID, COVID-19 status, age in years and sex. Where available, HLA class I and class II types were taken from metadata supplied by the sample provider and were not determined by assay-based typing. The dataset comprised deeply sampled blood TCRbeta repertoires from subjects exposed to, actively infected with, or recovered from COVID-19. The samples were drawn from the first 160 participants of the ongoing ImmuneRACE study and from roughly 1,300 subjects provided by 6 global collaborators.

What the study reported, not specific to this receptor: The amount of clinical and demographic metadata varied by source and participant and was provided uncurated.

Details on this clone: Its target antigen remains unknown. No per-base quality is available; no much larger clone lies one base away.

TCRbeta CDR3 regions were amplified from genomic DNA using the immunoSEQ Assay, a bias-controlled multiplex PCR. The original pipeline was this. Within the assay, amplification of reference gene primers was used to estimate how many nucleated cells each sample contained. To quantify the absolute abundance of each unique TCRbeta CDR3 rearrangement, sequence reads were collapsed and filtered. For each sample, productive Simpson clonality was calculated as the square root of Simpson's diversity index across productive rearrangements. This is the immuneACCESS table as TCRdb keeps it, with only in-frame sequences that have V and J called. A part of the clones is gone; compared with another copy, unresolved V genes explain less than half, and the rest is unexplained. That table is the source of V, J and clone size, and D and trimming were worked out from the DNA. The sample table lists more than 250,000 clones, about 86% of them with a count of one. 3.6% of the sample comes from the top ten.

The collaborating institutions used their own protocols to collect whole blood in K2EDTA tubes. Collaborator samples were shipped for TCRbeta analysis as frozen whole blood, isolated PBMCs, or DNA extracted from either sample type. Via the germline V gene, CDR1 is ENHRY and CDR2 SYGVKD. The CDR3 spans 18 residues, from the cysteine through the phenylalanine. Only the CDR3 portion is preserved as DNA: 54 bases, with reading frame beginning at the first base. V loses 0 bases, J loses 5 bases, and the germline ends lie 19 bases apart. The chain joins TRBV10-3 to TRBJ2-2, with TRBD1 tentatively as D gene (6 bases match). This TCR derives from a man aged 18 to 30 with active or convalescent COVID-19. The sample was peripheral blood. The DNA sequence reads TGTGCCATCAGTGAGTCTATAACATCCGGGACACAAACCGGGGAGCTGTTTTTT. This yields the protein CAISESITSGTQTGELFF.